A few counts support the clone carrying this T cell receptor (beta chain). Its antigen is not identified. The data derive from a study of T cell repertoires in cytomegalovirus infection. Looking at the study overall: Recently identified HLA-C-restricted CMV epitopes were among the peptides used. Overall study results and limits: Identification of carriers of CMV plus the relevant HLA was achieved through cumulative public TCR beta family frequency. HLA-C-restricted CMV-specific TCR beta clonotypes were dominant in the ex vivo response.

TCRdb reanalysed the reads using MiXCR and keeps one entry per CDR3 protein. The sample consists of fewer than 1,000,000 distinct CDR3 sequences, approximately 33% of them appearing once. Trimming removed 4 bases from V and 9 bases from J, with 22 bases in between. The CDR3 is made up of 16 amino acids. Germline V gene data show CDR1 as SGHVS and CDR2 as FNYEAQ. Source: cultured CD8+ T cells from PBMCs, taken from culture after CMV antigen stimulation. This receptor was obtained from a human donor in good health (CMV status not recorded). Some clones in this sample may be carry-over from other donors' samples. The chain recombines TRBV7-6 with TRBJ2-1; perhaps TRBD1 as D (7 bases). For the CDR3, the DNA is TGTGCCAGCAGCTACCTCAGGGGGGCAACCGGCTCTGAGCAGTTCTTC. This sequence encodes CASSYLRGATGSEQFF.